The next 21 T cell receptor beta chains were all read from a single sample in a study of long-term antiretroviral therapy in people with HIV. At the survey level, the v3.0 immunoSEQ assay was run. TCRdb's table, derived via immunoSEQ multiplex PCR, lists solely in-frame clones and lacks some. The sample consists of tens of thousands of clones, almost 95% of them appearing once. This specimen consisted of unsorted PBMCs, obtained about 7.2 years after starting antiretroviral therapy. These receptors were collected from a man in his fifties with HIV.

The V call is TRBV5-1, the J call TRBJ1-3; possible D gene TRBD1, 6 bases. Trimming took off 2 bases at V and 2 bases at J, with 11 bases between the two ends. Germline V gene sequence: CDR1 SGHRS, CDR2 YFSETQ. CDR3 size: 15 residues. DNA for the CDR3: TGCGCCAGCAGCTTACAGGGTGGGACTGGAAACACCATATATTTT. This translates into CASSLQGGTGNTIYF.

CDR3 residues: CASSQGTGGGYEQYF. The CDR3, as DNA: TGTGCCAGCAGCCAGGGGACAGGGGGCGGCTACGAGCAGTACTTC. This chain uses TRBV14 with TRBJ2-7, with 12 bases that match TRBD1. This CDR3 spans 15 amino acids. CDR1 and CDR2 (germline): SGHDN, FVKESK. Trimming took 3 bases from V and 3 from J; bases not matched to a gene: 3.

The chain carries TRBV10-1 and TRBJ1-1, with D hard to call. Trimming cost V 5 bases and J 5 bases, with 15 bases left between them. This CDR3 comprises 14 residues. CDR1 and CDR2 from the germline V gene are WNHNN and SYGVQD (reference sequence). The CDR3 DNA follows: TGCGCCAGCAGTAGGTCCGGGTCGGGGACTGAAGCTTTCTTT. It codes for CASSRSGSGTEAFF.

This chain joins TRBV30 and TRBJ1-3; the match to TRBD1 covers 8 bases. V gave up 3 bases and J gave up 2 bases; unmatched junction bases: 9. The CDR3 spans 16 residues. CDR1 GTSNPN and CDR2 SVGIG come from the germline V gene (reference sequence). CDR3 sequence (DNA): TGTGCCTGGAGCCGCCGGACAGGGCGCGCTGGAAACACCATATATTTT. It translates to CAWSRRTGRAGNTIYF.

This clone was observed once. The gene calls are TRBV5-4 and TRBJ2-1; 13 nucleotides align to TRBD2. V gave up 2 bases and J gave up 5 bases; unmatched junction bases: 1. Germline assignment: CDR1 SGHNT and CDR2 YYREEE (reference sequence). The CDR3 runs 15 residues. The CDR3, as DNA: TGTGCCAGCAGCTTAGGACTAGCGGGGGACAATGAGCAGTTCTTC. The encoded protein is CASSLGLAGDNEQFF.

This clone appeared once. CDR3 residues: CASRLAGGNEQFF. The CDR3 region has the DNA TGTGCCAGCAGACTAGCGGGGGGGAATGAGCAGTTCTTC. The chain joins TRBV5-8 to TRBJ2-1; 13 bases align to TRBD2. The CDR3 length is 13 residues. J was trimmed by 7 bases and V by 5 bases; bases with no gene match: 0. CDR1 and CDR2 from the germline V gene are SGHTS and YDEGEE.

This clone was picked up one time. The rearrangement links TRBV7-6 to TRBJ2-7, with 10 bases lining up with TRBD1. This CDR3 contains 15 residues. J lost 5 bases, V lost 3 bases, and 7 bases had no gene match. In germline, CDR1 is SGHVS, CDR2 FNYEAQ. This CDR3 reads CASSFGTGVIHEQYF. The CDR3, as DNA: TGTGCCAGCAGCTTCGGGACAGGGGTAATCCACGAGCAGTACTTC.

The V and J genes are TRBV18 and TRBJ2-2; 14 bases align to TRBD2. The CDR3 is 18 residues long. The V gene end was trimmed by 3 bases and the J gene end by 2 bases; junction bases not matched to a gene: 5. CDR1 and CDR2 from the germline V gene are KGHSH and LQKENI. Here the CDR3 reads CASSPKGLAGANTGELFF. The CDR3 DNA follows: TGTGCCAGCTCACCGAAGGGACTAGCGGGGGCCAACACCGGGGAGCTGTTTTTT.

The genes are TRBV27 and TRBJ2-7, with D uncertain. Germline assignment: CDR1 MNHEY and CDR2 SMNVEV (reference sequence). The CDR3 consists of 13 residues. Trimming took off 2 bases at V and 3 bases at J, with 8 bases between the two ends. This CDR3 is CASSLHNYYEQYF. Written as DNA, the CDR3 is TGTGCCAGCAGTTTACATAACTACTACGAGCAGTACTTC.

The CDR3 spells CASSFGTSRTYNEQFF. DNA of the CDR3: TGTGCCAGCAGCTTCGGGACTAGCAGGACGTACAATGAGCAGTTCTTC. The rearrangement joins TRBV28 to TRBJ2-1, with 9 positions matching TRBD2. V dropped 6 bases and J dropped 4; count of bases not matched to a gene: 10. The germline V gene has CDR1 MDHEN and CDR2 SYDVKM. The CDR3 has 16 amino acids.

The chain has TRBV29-1 and TRBJ2-1, with TRBD2 identical over 7 bases. The CDR3 contains 13 residues. J lost 8 bases, V lost 2 bases, and 6 bases had no gene match. Germline values: CDR1 SQVTM, CDR2 ANQGSEA. The CDR3 DNA reads as TGCAGCGTTGAACCCGGGGGGAAGGATGAGCAGTTCTTC. The encoded protein is CSVEPGGKDEQFF.

This clone was observed a single time. The chain combines TRBV5-1 with TRBJ1-3; D might be TRBD1 (5 bases). V was shortened by 0 bases and J by 2 bases, with 12 bases between the two germline ends. Germline V gene sequence: CDR1 SGHRS, CDR2 YFSETQ. The CDR3 contains 16 residues. CDR3 nucleotides: TGCGCCAGCAGCTTGGGACAGCAATGGGCTGGAAACACCATATATTTT. Translating it yields CASSLGQQWAGNTIYF.

This clone was found once. Germline is not matched at one junction end, which may reflect a read error. The V gene is TRBV30, the J gene TRBJ2-4; 9 nucleotides agree with TRBD1. The CDR3 runs 13 residues. The V gene's germline CDR1 is GTSNPN and CDR2 SVGIG (reference sequence). CDR3 in amino acids: CAWSLGGTGLPDF. CDR3 DNA sequence: TGTGCCTGGAGCCTAGGTGGGACAGGGCTACCAGACTTC.

The chain employs TRBV18 and TRBJ2-7; D gene unclear. Germline CDR1 reads KGHSH; CDR2 reads LQKENI. The CDR3 length is 14 residues. Trimming shortened V by 1 base and J by 0 bases, and 7 bases separated the two germline ends. The CDR3 DNA is TGTGCCAGCTCACCACAGGGCTCCTCCTACGAGCAGTACTTC. Protein: CASSPQGSSYEQYF.

A single count supports this clone. V is TRBV2 and J is TRBJ2-7; D is ambiguous. In germline, CDR1 is SNHLY, CDR2 FYNNEI. The length of the CDR3 is 12 residues. The V end was cut by 6 bases, the J end by 3 bases, with 9 bases between. In nucleotides, the CDR3 is TGTGCCAGCAGACCCGAATTCTACGAGCAGTACTTC. It encodes CASRPEFYEQYF.

The gene calls are TRBV6-6 and TRBJ2-4; D may be TRBD1 or TRBD2 (5 bases each). V gave up 5 bases and J gave up 5 bases, with 10 bases separating them. The CDR3 is 13 amino acids. Germline-derived CDR1 and CDR2 are MNHNY and SVGAGI (reference sequence). CDR3 in amino acids: CASSGTTENIQYF. CDR3 nucleotides: TGTGCCAGCAGTGGGACGACAGAAAACATTCAGTACTTC.

This chain links TRBV29-1 with TRBJ2-7, with 7 nucleotides matching TRBD2. Germline assignment: CDR1 SQVTM and CDR2 ANQGSEA. The CDR3 extends over 14 amino acids. With 8 bases clipped from V and 0 bases from J, the junction kept 10 bases outside the gene matches. This chain's CDR3 is CSTRGGESSYEQYF. In DNA, the CDR3 is TGCAGCACCCGCGGGGGAGAAAGCTCCTACGAGCAGTACTTC.

The rearrangement joins TRBV6-1 to TRBJ2-2; D may be TRBD1 or TRBD2 (5 bases each). The CDR3 runs to 14 residues. Germline CDR1 reads MNHNS; CDR2 reads SASEGT. Deletions cut 8 bases from V and 1 base from J, with 11 bases between. CDR3 sequence (DNA): TGTGCCAGCCGCCATGGGGGGAACACCGGGGAGCTGTTTTTT. Protein sequence: CASRHGGNTGELFF.

V and J are TRBV4-1 and TRBJ1-2; D gene ambiguous. CDR3 length: 15 residues. V dropped 2 bases and J dropped 8 bases, with 18 bases sitting between them. Per the germline V gene, CDR1 is MGHRA and CDR2 is YSYEKL. CDR3 coding DNA: TGCGCCAGCAGCCAAATGGAGCAGACCCTCGGGGGCTACACCTTC. It encodes CASSQMEQTLGGYTF.

The chain couples TRBV11-2 to TRBJ2-7; 8 nucleotides line up with TRBD1. CDR1 and CDR2 from the germline V gene are SGHAT and FQNNGV. This CDR3 comprises 15 residues. V shed 5 bases, J shed 4 bases, and the junction held 10 bases outside the gene matches. The CDR3 sequence is CASSLPAGGKYEQYF. DNA of the CDR3: TGTGCCAGCAGCCTCCCCGCAGGGGGCAAGTACGAGCAGTACTTC.

The rearrangement joins TRBV6-1 to TRBJ1-3; D remains ambiguous. CDR1 is MNHNS, CDR2 SASEGT, per germline. This CDR3 is built from 14 residues. The V end was cut by 7 bases, the J end by 0 bases, with 10 bases between. The CDR3 is CASKTQSSGNTIYF. The CDR3, as DNA: TGTGCCAGCAAGACACAGAGCTCTGGAAACACCATATATTTT.